These 5 T cell receptor beta chains originate from one sample sequenced in a study of blood T cell repertoires in COVID-19 (TCRdb year 2020). Library generation was performed with the immunoSEQ multiplex PCR assay. In TCRdb, the immuneACCESS table is reduced to in-frame sequences with V and J assigned. These tables do not hold every clone; where another copy was compared, an unresolved V gene accounts for under half, and the others remain unexplained. Across this sample there are 40,000 to 60,000 clones, with around 90% seen only once. Under 4.5% of the sample lies in the top ten. The sample was peripheral blood. The origin of the receptors is a human donor in a cohort sampled during active COVID-19.

This chain joins TRBV7-3 and TRBJ2-1; TRBD2 matches at 8 bases. V lost 1 base, J lost 7 bases, and 9 bases stayed unmatched. The CDR3 extends over 16 amino acids. The germline CDR1 and CDR2 sequences are SGHTA and FQGTGA. For the CDR3, the DNA is TGTGCCAGCAGCTTAATACCGGGACTAGATTCGAATGAGCAGTTCTTC. This sequence encodes CASSLIPGLDSNEQFF.

V usage is TRBV7-9 and J usage is TRBJ2-7; 7 nucleotides line up with TRBD1. This CDR3 region has 13 residues. CDR1 and CDR2 (germline): SEHNR, FQNEAQ (reference sequence). V trimming: 2 bases; J trimming: 4 bases; junction bases outside the gene matches: 2. CDR3 protein: CASSLTGEYEQYV. As DNA, the CDR3 is TGTGCCAGCAGCTTAACAGGGGAGTACGAGCAGTACGTC.

The V gene is TRBV12-3 or TRBV12-4, the J gene TRBJ2-7, with a weak D call TRBD1 (5 bases). Trimming removed 5 bases from V and 4 bases from J, with 9 bases in between. The CDR3 is 12 amino acids. CDR3: CASSPPGYEQYF. The CDR3, as DNA: TGTGCCAGCAGTCCTCCAGGGTACGAGCAGTACTTC.

This CDR3 is CASSFGSLAGAIYTDTQYF. CDR3 in DNA: TGTGCCAGCAGCTTTGGCTCTTTAGCGGGAGCCATATACACAGATACGCAGTATTTT. The chain recombines TRBV11-3 with TRBJ2-3, with TRBD2 matching 9 bases. Germline V lookup: CDR1 SGHNT, CDR2 YENEEA. The CDR3 consists of 19 residues. Trimming took 3 bases from V and 2 from J; bases not matched to a gene: 15.

V gene TRBV25-1 combines with J gene TRBJ2-3; TRBD2 might be the D (5 bases). This CDR3 has 13 amino acids. Trimming took 5 bases from V and 2 from J, leaving 8 bases between them. Per the germline V gene, CDR1 is MGHDK and CDR2 is SYGVNS. The CDR3, as DNA: TGTGCCAGCAGTCTAGCTAACACAGATACGCAGTATTTT. Translated: CASSLANTDTQYF.